The 25 T cell receptor beta chains given below trace back to one sample, sequenced in a study of shared clonotypes between healthy human individuals. Some clones are missing from TCRdb's copy, which holds only in-frame ones; the method was immunoSEQ multiplex PCR. This table has about 480,000 clones, around 74% appearing once. Sequencing used PBMCs. Every receptor here comes from a woman aged 40 to 50 in good health. Some clones in this sample may be carry-over from other donors' samples.

The genes are TRBV11-2 and TRBJ1-2, with TRBD1 as a possible D gene (6 bases). CDR1 is SGHAT and CDR2 is FQNNGV in the germline V gene. The CDR3 is 14 residues long. Trimming removed 1 base at V and 5 bases at J, with 11 bases between. The DNA of the CDR3 is TGTGCCAGCAGCTTAGGGAGGACAGTGTATGGCTACACCTTC. Translating it yields CASSLGRTVYGYTF.

This chain links TRBV5-1 with TRBJ1-4; 7 bases fit TRBD1. The CDR3 is made up of 15 amino acids. Germline V gene data show CDR1 as SGHRS and CDR2 as YFSETQ. V shed 0 bases and J 3 bases; nucleotides not matched to a gene: 2. The CDR3 protein is CASSLEGAANEKLFF. The CDR3 DNA follows: TGCGCCAGCAGCTTGGAGGGGGCTGCTAATGAAAAACTGTTTTTT.

The chain uses TRBV15 and TRBJ2-7; 7 nucleotides match TRBD1. This CDR3 is built from 15 residues. V dropped 0 bases and J dropped 1; count of bases not matched to a gene: 3. Germline V CDR1 and CDR2: LNHNV, YYDKDF (reference sequence). This CDR3 is CATSRDGGQSYEQYF. The CDR3 DNA is TGTGCCACCAGCAGAGATGGGGGACAGTCCTACGAGCAGTACTTC. The complete variable domain, with remaining parts taken from reference TRBV15 and TRBJ2-7, reads DAMVIQNPRYQVTQFGKPVTLSCSQTLNHNVMYWYQQKSSQAPKLLFHYYDKDFNNEADTPDNFQSRRPNTSFCFLDIRSPGLGDTAMYLCATSRDGGQSYEQYFGPGTRLTVT.

The chain couples TRBV28 to TRBJ1-2; D ambiguous. This CDR3 has 14 residues. Germline V lookup: CDR1 MDHEN, CDR2 SYDVKM. V was clipped by 7 bases and J by 0 bases, with 12 bases between them. The CDR3 DNA reads TGTGCCAGCACCCCTCCCAGTACTAACTATGGCTACACCTTC. Its protein is CASTPPSTNYGYTF.

The V and J genes are TRBV4-2 and TRBJ2-5, with D perhaps assigned TRBD1 or TRBD2 (5 bases each). The V end lost 0 bases, the J end lost 6 bases, and 14 bases lay between the germline ends. The V gene's germline CDR1 is LGHNA and CDR2 YNFKEQ. This CDR3 has 15 residues. CDR3 residues: CASSQEARDGQTQYF. Written as DNA, the CDR3 is TGTGCCAGCAGCCAAGAGGCTCGGGACGGACAGACCCAGTACTTC.

This clone was observed once. J is TRBJ1-2 and V is TRBV19, with 8 bases lining up with TRBD1. CDR1 and CDR2 from the germline V gene are LNHDA and SQIVND (reference sequence). The CDR3 has 13 residues. V lost 8 bases to trimming and J lost 2 bases; unmatched junction nucleotides: 4. The CDR3 loop reads CASGDRINYGYTF. The CDR3 nucleotides are TGTGCCAGTGGGGACAGGATAAACTATGGCTACACCTTC.

This sequence joins TRBV5-1 and TRBJ2-2, with TRBD2 identical over 14 bases. V trimming: 4 bases; J trimming: 7 bases; junction bases outside the gene matches: 12. The CDR3 sequence is 18 residues long. Germline loops: CDR1 SGHRS, CDR2 YFSETQ. CDR3 sequence reads: CASSTGLAGAGVLGELFF. The DNA for the CDR3 is TGCGCCAGCAGCACGGGACTAGCGGGAGCCGGGGTCCTCGGGGAGCTGTTTTTT.

J is TRBJ2-4 and V is TRBV11-1, with no clear D. The CDR3 loop spans 15 amino acids. Germline CDR1 and CDR2: SGHAT and FQDESV (reference sequence). V was clipped by 5 bases and J by 1 base, with 12 bases between them. The CDR3 sequence is CASSPHSGAKNIQYF. CDR3 sequence (DNA): TGTGCCAGCAGCCCCCATTCCGGGGCCAAAAACATTCAGTACTTC.

Comment on this clone: The junction differs from germline at one of its ends, possibly a read error. V usage is TRBV30 and J usage is TRBJ1-2, with a tentative D call TRBD1 (6 bases). Per the germline V gene, CDR1 is GTSNPN and CDR2 is SVGIG (reference sequence). The CDR3 covers 14 residues. The CDR3 nucleotides are TGTGCCTGGGGGGGGCCGAGGACAAAGGCTGGCTGCACCTTC. Protein product: CAWGGPRTKAGCTF.

This rearrangement joins TRBV6-5 to TRBJ1-4; a possible D gene is TRBD1 (5 bases). The CDR3 has 15 amino acids. Germline V gene sequence: CDR1 MNHEY, CDR2 SVGAGI. V was shortened by 8 bases and J by 4 bases, with 17 bases between the two germline ends. In DNA, the CDR3 is TGTGCCAGCGTTAATCAGGGTAAATATAATGAAAAACTGTTTTTT. Protein product: CASVNQGKYNEKLFF.

This clone was picked up one time. The CDR3 bases are TGTGCCAGCAGTTCCCGCCCGAGCGGGATAGACTACAATGAGCAGTTCTTC. Protein sequence: CASSSRPSGIDYNEQFF. This rearrangement joins TRBV28 to TRBJ2-1; 7 bases match TRBD2. V trimming: 4 bases; J trimming: 3 bases; junction bases outside the gene matches: 12. The CDR3 consists of 17 residues. Looked up from germline, CDR1 is MDHEN and CDR2 is SYDVKM.

This sequence joins TRBV7-8 and TRBJ2-1; 12 bases fit TRBD2. The CDR3 spans 15 residues. CDR1 is SGHVS and CDR2 is FQNEAQ in the germline V gene. The V gene end was trimmed by 6 bases and the J gene end by 3 bases; junction bases not matched to a gene: 3. The CDR3 spells CASRPSGRGYNEQFF. The CDR3 DNA reads TGTGCCAGCAGACCTAGCGGGAGGGGCTACAATGAGCAGTTCTTC. Based on the CDR3 plus reference TRBV7-8 and TRBJ2-1, the full variable domain is GAGVSQSPRYKVAKRGQDVALRCDPISGHVSLFWYQQALGQGPEFLTYFQNEAQLDKSGLPSDRFFAERPEGSVSTLKIQRTQQEDSAVYLCASRPSGRGYNEQFFGPGTRLTVL.

A few counts support this clone. The chain couples TRBV4-2 to TRBJ2-1; 9 nucleotides line up with TRBD2. CDR1 LGHNA and CDR2 YNFKEQ come from the germline V gene. CDR3 length: 16 residues. The J segment lost 0 bases and the V segment lost 1 base, leaving 1 base of the junction unmatched. The CDR3 reads CASSQGGRASYNEQFF. In DNA, the CDR3 is TGTGCCAGCAGCCAAGGCGGGAGGGCCTCCTACAATGAGCAGTTCTTC.

The rearrangement joins TRBV7-3 to TRBJ2-3, with D unresolved. Germline lookup yields CDR1 SGHTA and CDR2 FQGTGA. The V and J ends lost 4 bases and 4 bases respectively, with 12 bases between them. This CDR3 has 14 amino acids. DNA for the CDR3: TGTGCCAGCAGCTCGGAACTACTCTCAGATACGCAGTATTTT. This encodes CASSSELLSDTQYF.

The V gene is TRBV19, the J gene TRBJ2-3; TRBD2 agrees at 13 bases. There are 16 residues in the CDR3. Trimming at V came to 4 bases and at J to 6 bases, leaving 7 bases not matched to a gene. Germline CDR1 LNHDA, CDR2 SQIVND (reference sequence). CDR3 DNA sequence: TGTGCCAGTAGTAGGGGACTAGCGGGGCCGCGGGATACGCAGTATTTT. Translating gives CASSRGLAGPRDTQYF.

This chain uses TRBV30 with TRBJ1-1, with D possibly matching TRBD1 (6 bases). With 3 bases removed from V and 5 bases from J, the gap between germline ends came to 10 bases. There are 12 residues in the CDR3. From germline, CDR1 is GTSNPN and CDR2 SVGIG (reference sequence). The CDR3 is CAWSRGFTEAFF. CDR3 nucleotides: TGTGCCTGGAGCAGGGGTTTTACTGAAGCTTTCTTT.

V and J are TRBV30 and TRBJ2-5, with D perhaps being TRBD1 or TRBD2 (6 bases each). Germline V CDR1 and CDR2: GTSNPN, SVGIG (reference sequence). V was shortened by 0 bases and J by 5 bases, with 13 bases between the two germline ends. The CDR3 totals 14 residues. CDR3 nucleotide sequence: TGTGCCTGGAGTGTGAGGGGGGCAAGGGAGACCCAGTACTTC. Translating gives CAWSVRGARETQYF.

The chain uses TRBV14 and TRBJ1-1, with D perhaps TRBD1 (5 bases). CDR3 length equals 16 residues. Germline V CDR1 and CDR2: SGHDN, FVKESK. Deletions cut 0 bases from V and 1 base from J, with 12 bases between. The CDR3 nucleotides read TGTGCCAGCAGCCAAGATCCCAAGGGGTCGAACACTGAAGCTTTCTTT. It codes for CASSQDPKGSNTEAFF.

The chain combines TRBV28 with TRBJ2-3, with TRBD2 matching 13 bases. Looked up from germline, CDR1 is MDHEN and CDR2 is SYDVKM. V shed 4 bases and J 3 bases; nucleotides not matched to a gene: 4. The CDR3 contains 16 residues. The CDR3: CASSSGLAGDTDTQYF. CDR3 nucleotides: TGTGCCAGCAGTTCAGGACTAGCGGGAGATACAGATACGCAGTATTTT.

V is TRBV7-3 and J is TRBJ2-3; D possibly corresponds to TRBD2 (6 bases). The CDR3 is 14 amino acids. The germline V gene has CDR1 SGHTA and CDR2 FQGTGA. The V and J ends lost 9 bases and 1 base respectively, with 14 bases between them. The CDR3 protein is CARPAGYRTDTQYF. The CDR3 DNA reads TGTGCCAGACCTGCGGGGTATCGCACAGATACGCAGTATTTT.

This clone appeared a single time. The sample has other DNA sequences that encode this CDR3 too. This chain links TRBV18 with TRBJ1-1, with 7 bases matching TRBD1. The germline CDR1 and CDR2 sequences are KGHSH and LQKENI. The CDR3 extends over 15 amino acids. J was trimmed by 2 bases and V by 1 base; bases with no gene match: 4. The DNA of the CDR3 is TGTGCCAGCTCACCACAGAAGGGGGCAAACACTGAAGCTTTCTTT. Its protein product is CASSPQKGANTEAFF.

V is TRBV5-4 and J is TRBJ2-7; 14 bases agree with TRBD2. V was clipped by 3 bases and J by 3 bases; unmatched bases: 14. Germline V gives CDR1 SGHNT, CDR2 YYREEE (reference sequence). The CDR3 extends over 19 amino acids. CDR3 amino acids: CASSSLRRTSGRTHYEQYF. CDR3 bases: TGTGCCAGCAGCTCCCTTCGGAGGACTAGCGGGAGGACCCACTACGAGCAGTACTTC.

The chain carries TRBV4-3 and TRBJ2-7, with 7 bases that match TRBD2. Germline trimming cut 0 bases from V and 2 bases from J; bases unmatched to any gene: 4. The length of the CDR3 is 15 residues. Germline V gene lookup returns CDR1 LGHNA and CDR2 YSLEER. This CDR3 reads CASSQEWTSAYEQYF. CDR3 DNA sequence: TGCGCCAGCAGCCAAGAGTGGACTAGTGCCTACGAGCAGTACTTC.

This chain uses TRBV28 with TRBJ2-7, with 13 positions matching TRBD2. The CDR3 runs 16 residues. Germline V gene data show CDR1 as MDHEN and CDR2 as SYDVKM. V shed 5 bases and J 2 bases; nucleotides not matched to a gene: 6. CDR3 region: CASSKGTSGKTYEQYF. CDR3 bases: TGTGCCAGCAGTAAAGGGACTAGCGGGAAAACCTACGAGCAGTACTTC.

V and J are TRBV15 and TRBJ2-1; D is unresolved. From germline, CDR1 is LNHNV and CDR2 YYDKDF (reference sequence). CDR3 length: 15 residues. Trimming pared 1 base from V and 4 bases from J, leaving 11 bases between. CDR3 sequence (DNA): TGTGCCACCAGCAGAGCCACCCAAAGTTACAATGAGCAGTTCTTC. Amino acids: CATSRATQSYNEQFF.